The clone carrying this T cell receptor (beta chain) came up a few times. What it binds is not known. The CDR3 is 14 residues long. The germline gives CDR1 SGHVS, CDR2 FQNEAQ. J gave up 4 bases and V 5 bases, and 5 bases lay outside the gene matches. This sample is drawn from a study of beta chain features in type 1 diabetes. As for the study in general: Sorted cell examination encompassed approximately 110 million cells across all samples.

Of the isolated RNA, all was reverse transcribed, and so the sequenced material was expressed TCRB transcripts. This table comes from immunoSEQ multiplex PCR, and its TCRdb copy is limited to in-frame clones, with some not included. The table shows around 430,000 clones, with approximately 28% occurring only once. Whole-study results and caveats: With patients and controls alike, PCR might favor shorter templates to an equal degree. A pattern of fewer insertions and more deletions at VDJ junctions was seen in type 1 diabetes patients.

Sorted populations all exceeded 95% purity. The chain recombines TRBV7-8 with TRBJ2-5, with 9 bases identical to TRBD1. The receptor comes from a man aged 18 to 29 in good health. Sequencing used naive CD4+ T cells from blood. Here the CDR3 reads CASSPGGQGETQYF. In DNA form, the CDR3 reads TGTGCCAGCAGCCCAGGGGGACAGGGAGAGACCCAGTACTTC. Drawing the rest from reference TRBV7-8 and TRBJ2-5, the complete variable domain is GAGVSQSPRYKVAKRGQDVALRCDPISGHVSLFWYQQALGQGPEFLTYFQNEAQLDKSGLPSDRFFAERPEGSVSTLKIQRTQQEDSAVYLCASSPGGQGETQYFGPGTRLLVL.